This T cell receptor beta chain appears in the sequencing data of a study of prognosis after radiotherapy for stage I lung cancer (dated by TCRdb to about 2021). Describing the broader study: About 20 stage I NSCLC patients were enrolled in Nanjing, China, between 2018 and January 2019. Patients with newly diagnosed primary stage I lung tumors numbered approximately 13, with about 5 others having oligometastatic NSCLC after surgical resection of the primary tumor. All patients were regarded as medically inoperable, because of comorbidities in about a dozen patients and refusal of surgery in more than 5 patients. The cohort included about a dozen men and roughly 6 women, with a median age of about 70 years and a range of about 53 to 85 years. Squamous cell carcinoma histology was identified in 7 or 8 patients, and adenocarcinoma histology was identified in roughly eleven patients. SBRT was given in 3 to 5 fractions with a biologically effective dose of at least 100 Gy, using image-guided IMRT or VMAT. In every patient, SBRT was given without any concurrent therapy. After SBRT, distant metastases developed in about 20% of the 19 patients at a median of about seven months, while the remaining 15 patients had no significant progression. Peripheral blood TCR beta repertoires were profiled in stage I NSCLC patients before and after stereotactic body radiotherapy, and the study then linked these repertoires to distant failure. The study sequenced 40 or so blood samples from 19 patients, one before and one after SBRT per patient.

A history of other malignancies or of prior chemotherapy or radiotherapy was absent in all patients, and node-negative disease was shown on CT and PET/CT in all patients. At each of two time points, approximately 6.6 milliliters of peripheral venous blood were collected in EDTA tubes. Ficoll-Paque Plus density-gradient centrifugation was used to isolate PBMCs. Immediately after collection, samples were stored at -80 degrees C until analysis. From a lookup of the germline V gene (reference sequence), CDR1 and CDR2 are SGHNT and YYREEE. Trimming at the junction amounts to 5 bases on V and 1 base on J, and the germline ends lie 15 bases apart. Inclusive of the bounding cysteine and phenylalanine, the CDR3 is 15 residues long. Here the CDR3 DNA is all that survives: 45 bases in frame from base 1. This clonotype was detected ten times or more. No antigen is known for it. Qualities for individual bases were not recorded, and no much larger clone is one base off.

Two rounds of multiplex PCR on genomic DNA were used to amplify the TCR beta CDR3 region. The first PCR round used primers specific to each TRBV and TRBJ gene, with sequences filed in Chinese patent CN105087789A. The second PCR round used universal primers. The Roche High Pure PCR Template Preparation Kit was used to extract genomic DNA from the frozen PBMCs. An Illumina HiSeq 3000 was used to sequence the libraries paired-end with 151 bp reads. On the study's bioinformatics: Raw reads lacking the multiplex PCR primer sequences were removed with CutAdapt. Using PEAR, the high-quality paired reads were merged into contigs. By alignment to reference sequences, MiXCR assigned TRB V, D and J gene segments to each contig. CDR3 sequences were clustered by base quality and sequence similarity to remove sequencing errors. Diversity was measured as Shannon entropy normalized by the natural log of productive TCR sequence number. To get clonality, Shannon entropy was divided by the natural log of the number of unique clonotypes, and that result was subtracted from one. Progression-free survival cut-offs for repertoire metrics were chosen using the Youden index of ROC curves, with analyses run in R 3.5.3. The raw public reads went through TCRdb reprocessing: fastp at Q25, MiXCR clone calling, in-frame beta chains kept. Identical CDR3 proteins give one entry, which carries the most common genes and DNA. Here the V and J calls rest on TCRdb's processing, not on the authors' analysis. Within this sample are 15,000 to 20,000 distinct CDR3 sequences, with around 44% of them counted one time only. The ten biggest clones cover about two fifths of the sample.

Broader findings and caveats from the paper: All reported P values were unadjusted for multiple comparisons. Post-SBRT Shannon entropy and its change from baseline were lower in patients who developed distant metastases; baseline Shannon entropy was not associated with metastases. The study was limited by its small cohort and short follow-up, and the findings require independent validation. No determination of tumor specificity was made for expanded TCR clones. Differences in TRBV and TRBJ usage frequencies by metastasis status were reportedly observed in two V genes at baseline and in roughly 10 V and two J genes after SBRT. After SBRT, the number of unique TCR clones decreased (median approximately 9,100 before versus 6,000 to 7,000 after; Wilcoxon paired P=0.011).

In this chain, TRBV5-4 is recombined with TRBJ2-5; the best D guess is TRBD1, with 6 bases matching. The clonotype originates from a donor aged 50 or older with non-small cell lung cancer. This specimen was PBMCs, taken before or after stereotactic body radiation therapy (not recorded which). DNA sequence: TGTGCCAGCAGAATGATGACAGGTTTCCAAGAGACCCAGTACTTC. The encoded protein is CASRMMTGFQETQYF.